Following are 14 T cell receptor beta chains from one sample sequenced in a study of blood T cell repertoires in COVID-19. Generated by immunoSEQ multiplex PCR, the TCRdb table keeps only in-frame clones and is missing some. Here the sample spans a few hundred thousand clones, roughly 88% being singletons. The sequenced material came from peripheral blood. All receptors come from a human donor in a cohort sampled during active COVID-19.

This clone was observed a few times. The chain joins TRBV9 to TRBJ2-7; 10 bases align to TRBD1. This CDR3 comprises 13 residues. V trimming: 4 bases; J trimming: 7 bases; junction bases outside the gene matches: 5. The germline CDR1 and CDR2 sequences are SGDLS and YYNGEE. CDR3 amino acids: CASSIDRGREQYF. In DNA form, the CDR3 reads TGTGCCAGCAGCATTGACAGGGGGCGTGAGCAGTACTTC.

This clone was picked up a small number of times. Here the CDR3 reads CASSEDGDNQPQHF. The DNA of the CDR3 is TGTGCCAGCAGTGAAGACGGGGACAATCAGCCCCAGCATTTT. The V call is TRBV6-4, the J call TRBJ1-5; D is unresolved. CDR1 and CDR2 (germline): MRHNA, SNTAGT. The CDR3 has 14 amino acids. Trimming shortened V by 3 bases and J by 3 bases, and 9 bases separated the two germline ends.

The table lists this clone with a few counts. The rearrangement joins TRBV28 to TRBJ2-1; 14 bases agree with TRBD2. The CDR3 sequence is 16 residues long. With 5 bases clipped from V and 7 bases from J, the junction kept 7 bases outside the gene matches. Looked up from germline, CDR1 is MDHEN and CDR2 is SYDVKM. The CDR3: CASSPGLAGEGNEQFF. The DNA of the CDR3 is TGTGCCAGCAGTCCGGGACTAGCGGGAGAAGGAAATGAGCAGTTCTTC.

The J gene is TRBJ2-5, the V gene TRBV5-1; TRBD2 agrees at 9 bases. Germline V gene data show CDR1 as SGHRS and CDR2 as YFSETQ. The CDR3 sequence is 15 residues long. Trimming cost V 6 bases and J 4 bases; bases outside gene matches: 10. In nucleotides, the CDR3 is TGCGCCAGCACCTGGGTAGCGGGAGAAGGAGAGACCCAGTACTTC. Translated, it gives CASTWVAGEGETQYF.

The chain joins TRBV5-1 to TRBJ2-3; possible D gene TRBD2, 5 bases. Germline values: CDR1 SGHRS, CDR2 YFSETQ. CDR3 size: 15 residues. V was cut by 0 bases and J by 0 bases, with 8 bases left in between. The DNA of the CDR3 is TGCGCCAGCAGCTTGGGGCGGGCTAGCACAGATACGCAGTATTTT. It codes for CASSLGRASTDTQYF.

This clone appeared a single time. J is TRBJ2-2 and V is TRBV29-1, with 9 bases that match TRBD2. Trimming at V came to 4 bases and at J to 5 bases, leaving 5 bases not matched to a gene. The CDR3 totals 14 residues. Germline V gene lookup returns CDR1 SQVTM and CDR2 ANQGSEA. The chain's CDR3 is CSVGLAGITGELFF. Here the CDR3 DNA reads TGCAGCGTTGGGCTAGCGGGAATTACCGGGGAGCTGTTTTTT.

The chain carries TRBV5-6 and TRBJ2-7; a weak D match, TRBD2 (6 bases). The CDR3 loop spans 15 amino acids. The V gene's germline CDR1 is SGHDT and CDR2 YYEEEE. Trimming shortened V by 6 bases and J by 1 base, and 17 bases separated the two germline ends. The CDR3 loop is CASTPGRSGSYEQYF. The CDR3 bases are TGTGCCAGCACTCCTGGGCGAAGCGGGTCCTACGAGCAGTACTTC.

This chain uses TRBV2 with TRBJ1-2; 8 bases fit TRBD1. The CDR3 is 11 residues long. The junction had 2 bases not matched to a gene; V was cut back by 7 bases and J by 7 bases. Germline CDR1 reads SNHLY; CDR2 reads FYNNEI. CDR3 DNA sequence: TGTGCCAGCACAGGGGGCTTTGGCTACACCTTC. Protein: CASTGGFGYTF.

The J gene is TRBJ1-1, the V gene TRBV7-9; D perhaps matches TRBD1 (5 bases). The CDR3 totals 14 residues. V was pared by 4 bases and J by 3 bases, with 12 bases between. CDR1 and CDR2 (germline): SEHNR, FQNEAQ (reference sequence). The CDR3 sequence: CASSSRGEDTEAFF. The DNA for the CDR3 is TGTGCCAGCAGCTCCCGAGGGGAGGACACTGAAGCTTTCTTT.

This chain links TRBV11-2 with TRBJ1-1; 7 bases map to TRBD1. The V segment lost 5 bases and the J segment 1 base; nucleotides outside the gene matches: 16. Germline CDR1 is SGHAT and CDR2 is FQNNGV. This CDR3 is 18 amino acids long. DNA for the CDR3: TGTGCCAGCAGCGCCCGGACAGGAATCGCGGTTAAGAACACTGAAGCTTTCTTT. It specifies CASSARTGIAVKNTEAFF.

The rearrangement uses TRBV28 and TRBJ1-5, with TRBD1 as a possible D gene (5 bases). The CDR3 is made up of 14 amino acids. V was trimmed by 3 bases and J by 6 bases, leaving 12 bases between them. CDR1 is MDHEN, CDR2 SYDVKM, per germline. The CDR3 sequence is CASSFMQGGQPQHF. The CDR3 DNA reads as TGTGCCAGCAGTTTTATGCAGGGCGGTCAGCCCCAGCATTTT.

The rearrangement joins TRBV10-1 to TRBJ2-1; 10 nucleotides line up with TRBD2. Per the germline V gene, CDR1 is WNHNN and CDR2 is SYGVQD (reference sequence). The J segment lost 4 bases and the V segment lost 3 bases, leaving 3 bases of the junction unmatched. The CDR3 sequence is 15 residues long. The CDR3, as DNA: TGCGCCAGCAGTGAAACTAGCGGGGTGTACAATGAGCAGTTCTTC. This encodes CASSETSGVYNEQFF.

The J gene is TRBJ2-2, the V gene TRBV18, with 7 bases identical to TRBD1. Trimming removed 6 bases from V and 4 bases from J; junction bases left unmatched: 8. CDR1 and CDR2 from the germline V gene are KGHSH and LQKENI. The CDR3 covers 15 residues. CDR3 in amino acids: CASSFGTASTGELFF. The DNA for the CDR3 is TGTGCCAGCTCTTTCGGGACAGCAAGCACCGGGGAGCTGTTTTTT.

The chain uses TRBV27 and TRBJ1-4; D is uncertain. The V end lost 1 base, the J end lost 6 bases, and 15 bases lay between the germline ends. CDR3 size: 16 residues. Per germline, CDR1 MNHEY and CDR2 SMNVEV (reference sequence). CDR3 in DNA: TGTGCCAGCAGTTTATTGGGAGCCGGAGGGTATGAAAAACTGTTTTTT. Translating gives CASSLLGAGGYEKLFF.